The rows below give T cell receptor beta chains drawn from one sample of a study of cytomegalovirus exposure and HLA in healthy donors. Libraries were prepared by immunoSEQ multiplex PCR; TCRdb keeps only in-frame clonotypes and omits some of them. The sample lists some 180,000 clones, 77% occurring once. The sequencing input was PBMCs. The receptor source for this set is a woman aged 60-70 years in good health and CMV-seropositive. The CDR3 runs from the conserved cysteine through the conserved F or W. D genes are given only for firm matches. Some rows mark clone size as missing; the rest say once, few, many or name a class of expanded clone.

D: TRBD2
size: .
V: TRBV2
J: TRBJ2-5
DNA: TGTGCCAGCAGCGTGGTGGCTAGCGGAAAAGAGACCCAGTACTTC
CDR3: CASSVVASGKETQYF

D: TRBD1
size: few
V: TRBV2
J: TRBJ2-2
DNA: TGTGCCAGCAGAATGGACAGGGGCGCGAACACCGGGGAGCTGTTTTTT
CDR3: CASRMDRGANTGELFF

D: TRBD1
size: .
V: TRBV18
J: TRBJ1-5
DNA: TGTGCCAGCTCACCCGACAGGGGGCTTAGCAATCAGCCCCAGCATTTT
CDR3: CASSPDRGLSNQPQHF

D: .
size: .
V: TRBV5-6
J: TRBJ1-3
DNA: TGTGCCAGCAGCTCGACAGTCGACTCTGGAAACACCATATATTTT
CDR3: CASSSTVDSGNTIYF

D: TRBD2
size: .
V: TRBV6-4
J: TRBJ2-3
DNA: TGTGCCACGAGAGCGGGAGCGAAAGATACGCAGTATTTT
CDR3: CATRAGAKDTQYF

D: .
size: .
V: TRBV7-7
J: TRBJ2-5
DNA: TGTGCCAGCAGCATCAGGGTCCAAGAGACCCAGTACTTC
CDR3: CASSIRVQETQYF

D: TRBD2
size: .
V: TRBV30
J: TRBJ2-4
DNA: TGTGCCTGGAGTGTAGGTAGAAGGGAGGGAAACGTTCAGTACTTC
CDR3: CAWSVGRREGNVQYF

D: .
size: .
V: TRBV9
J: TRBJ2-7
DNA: TGTGCCAGCAGCGTAGCCCTCCAAGGGGAGGTTGCTTACGAGCAGTACTTC
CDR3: CASSVALQGEVAYEQYF

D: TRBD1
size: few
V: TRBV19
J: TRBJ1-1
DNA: TGTGCCAGTAGCAGTACAGGGGCGGGCACTGAAGCTTTCTTT
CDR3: CASSSTGAGTEAFF

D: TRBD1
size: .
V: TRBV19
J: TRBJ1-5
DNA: TGTGCCAGTAGTACGGTACAGGGGGCGGGCAATCAGCCCCAGCATTTT
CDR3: CASSTVQGAGNQPQHF

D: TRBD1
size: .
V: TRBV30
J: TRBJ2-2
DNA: TGTGCCTGGAGTGTATTGGACAGGGGGTCCGGGGAGCTGTTTTTT
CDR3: CAWSVLDRGSGELFF

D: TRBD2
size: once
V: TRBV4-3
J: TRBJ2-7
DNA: TGCGCCAGCAGCCAAGTAGCGGGGGGGGACTACGAGCAGTACTTC
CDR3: CASSQVAGGDYEQYF

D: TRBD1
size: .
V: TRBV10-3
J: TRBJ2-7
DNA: TGTGCCATCAGGAGGGACAGGGCTGGGAGCTACGAGCAGTACTTC
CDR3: CAIRRDRAGSYEQYF

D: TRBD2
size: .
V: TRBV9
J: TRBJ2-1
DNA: TGTGCCAGCAGCGTAGGGGCAGGGGGTGAAGCGGGAGGTTTGTTCTTC
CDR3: CASSVGAGGEAGGLFF

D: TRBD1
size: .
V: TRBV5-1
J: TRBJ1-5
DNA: TGCGCCAGCAGCGAACCCGGGACAGGGAGTCAGGTAGGTGGCAATCAGCCCCAGCATTTT
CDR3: CASSEPGTGSQVGGNQPQHF

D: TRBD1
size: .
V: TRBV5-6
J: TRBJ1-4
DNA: TGTGCCAGCAGCTTGGGGACAGGGGGCACAGAGGATGAAAAACTGTTTTTT
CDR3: CASSLGTGGTEDEKLFF

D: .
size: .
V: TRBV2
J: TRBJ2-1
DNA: TGTGCCAGCAGTGAAGTGGGGGCGAGGTTCTTC
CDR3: CASSEVGARFF

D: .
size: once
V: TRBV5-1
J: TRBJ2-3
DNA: TGCGCCAGCAGCCCCAGCGCACGAGACACAGATACGCAGTATTTT
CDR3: CASSPSARDTDTQYF

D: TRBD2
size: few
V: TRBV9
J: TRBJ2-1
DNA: TGTGCCAGCAGCGTAGGCGGACTAGCGGGAGAAGATGAGCAGTTCTTC
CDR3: CASSVGGLAGEDEQFF

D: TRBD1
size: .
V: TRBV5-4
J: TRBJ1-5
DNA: TGTGCCAGCAGCTTAGGGACAGTCAATCAGCCCCAGCATTTT
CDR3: CASSLGTVNQPQHF

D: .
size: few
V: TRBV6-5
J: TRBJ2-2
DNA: TGTGCCAGCAGTTACCTTCTTCTGGGGCTTCCCGGGGAGCTGTTTTTT
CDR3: CASSYLLLGLPGELFF

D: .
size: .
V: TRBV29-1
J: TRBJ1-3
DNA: TGCAGCGTGACGGGTCCGAGAAACACCATATATTTT
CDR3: CSVTGPRNTIYF

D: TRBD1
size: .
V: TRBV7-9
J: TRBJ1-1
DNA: TGTGCCAGCAGCATCGGACAGGGGTTCACTGAAGCTTTCTTT
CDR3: CASSIGQGFTEAFF

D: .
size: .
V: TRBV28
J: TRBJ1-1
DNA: TGTGCCAGCAGTTTCAGGAGTACAGGGGCTTTCTTT
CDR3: CASSFRSTGAFF

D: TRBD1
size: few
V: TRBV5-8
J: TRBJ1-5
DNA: TGTGCCAGCAGCCTGGGACAGTATGGCAATCAGCCCCAGCATTTT
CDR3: CASSLGQYGNQPQHF

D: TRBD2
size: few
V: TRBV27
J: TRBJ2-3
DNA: TGTGCCAGCAGCCCTGGACTAGCTACAGATACGCAGTATTTT
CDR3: CASSPGLATDTQYF